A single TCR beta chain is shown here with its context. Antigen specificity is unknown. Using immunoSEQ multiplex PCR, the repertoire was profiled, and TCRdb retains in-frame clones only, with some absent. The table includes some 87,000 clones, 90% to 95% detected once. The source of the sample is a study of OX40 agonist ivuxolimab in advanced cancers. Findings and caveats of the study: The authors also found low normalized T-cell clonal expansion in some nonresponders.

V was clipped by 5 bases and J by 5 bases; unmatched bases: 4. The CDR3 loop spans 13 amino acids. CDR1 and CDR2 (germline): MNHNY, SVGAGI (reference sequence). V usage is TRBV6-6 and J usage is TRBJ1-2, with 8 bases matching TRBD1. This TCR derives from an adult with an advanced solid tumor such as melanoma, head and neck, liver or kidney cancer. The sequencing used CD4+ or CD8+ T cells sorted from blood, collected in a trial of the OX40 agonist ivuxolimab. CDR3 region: CASSARTGYGYTF. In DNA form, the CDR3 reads TGTGCCAGCAGTGCGAGGACAGGGTATGGCTACACCTTC.